These 11 T cell receptor beta chains share one sample of origin, sequenced in a study of blood T cell repertoires in COVID-19. Assay used: immunoSEQ multiplex PCR; TCRdb lists only in-frame clones, some missing. The data contain 200,000 to 250,000 clones, approximately 78% of them singletons. Material: peripheral blood. The receptors stem from a woman in her thirties or forties with acute or convalescent COVID-19.

The chain has TRBV6-5 and TRBJ1-1, with TRBD1 matching 9 bases. V was clipped by 4 bases and J by 6 bases; unmatched bases: 9. This CDR3 spans 15 amino acids. Germline V gene sequence: CDR1 MNHEY, CDR2 SVGAGI. CDR3 in DNA: TGTGCCAGCAGTTCTCCGACAGGGGGTAATTCTGAAGCTTTCTTT. This translates into CASSSPTGGNSEAFF.

The genes are TRBV14 and TRBJ1-4; 8 bases match TRBD1. This CDR3 spans 12 amino acids. In germline, CDR1 is SGHDN, CDR2 FVKESK. Losses at the gene ends were 4 bases for V and 10 bases for J; bases not matched to a gene: 2. The CDR3 bases are TGTGCCAGCAGCCCCGACAGGGGAAAACTGTTTTTT. Translating gives CASSPDRGKLFF.

This chain joins TRBV15 and TRBJ1-2; D perhaps matches TRBD1 (6 bases). CDR3 length equals 15 residues. The germline V gene has CDR1 LNHNV and CDR2 YYDKDF (reference sequence). V was cut by 0 bases and J by 7 bases, with 15 bases left in between. CDR3 nucleotides: TGTGCCACCAGCAGAGATTACAGGGAAGCGAGTGGCTACACCTTC. Translation: CATSRDYREASGYTF.

The chain is built from TRBV11-2 and TRBJ2-1, with a tentative D call TRBD2 (6 bases). The CDR3 is 17 amino acids. The germline CDR1 and CDR2 sequences are SGHAT and FQNNGV. Trimming took off 0 bases at V and 4 bases at J, with 16 bases between the two ends. The CDR3 sequence is CASSLDRTIRFYNEQFF. The CDR3 DNA sequence: TGTGCCAGCAGCTTAGACCGGACTATAAGGTTTTACAATGAGCAGTTCTTC.

This clone came up a few times. The rearrangement joins TRBV12-3 or TRBV12-4 to TRBJ1-5, with a possible D match to TRBD1 (6 bases). The CDR3 is 13 amino acids. V lost 7 bases to trimming and J lost 5 bases, with 12 bases between them. The CDR3 DNA reads TGTGCCAGCACACGGGACACTTATCAGCCCCAGCATTTT. This gives the protein CASTRDTYQPQHF.

This clone was seen a single time. The V call is TRBV12-3 or TRBV12-4, the J call TRBJ2-3; D gene unclear. The CDR3 loop spans 11 amino acids. V was clipped by 8 bases and J by 5 bases, with 8 bases between them. The CDR3 sequence: CASCNIDTQYF. The CDR3 nucleotides are TGTGCCAGCTGTAACATAGATACGCAGTATTTT.

The V call is TRBV5-6, the J call TRBJ2-7; TRBD1 might be the D (6 bases). Germline CDR1 SGHDT, CDR2 YYEEEE. V dropped 4 bases and J dropped 3 bases, with 17 bases sitting between them. There are 15 residues in the CDR3. CDR3 loop: CASSQWGHQLYEQYF. CDR3 in DNA: TGTGCCAGCAGCCAATGGGGACATCAACTCTACGAGCAGTACTTC.

This chain links TRBV5-1 with TRBJ2-2; D is possibly TRBD2 (6 bases). This CDR3 is built from 15 residues. V lost 2 bases, J lost 3 bases, and 11 bases lay in between. Per the germline V gene, CDR1 is SGHRS and CDR2 is YFSETQ. In nucleotides, the CDR3 is TGCGCCAGCAGCTTAGGAGGGTTCGACACCGGGGAGCTGTTTTTT. The encoded protein is CASSLGGFDTGELFF.

In this sample, this clone turned up once. The chain employs TRBV3-1 (or the pseudogene TRBV3-2) and TRBJ1-2, with D possibly matching TRBD1 (6 bases). Germline loops: CDR1 LGHDT, CDR2 YNNKEL (reference sequence). Trimming removed 4 bases at V and 6 bases at J, with 12 bases between. The CDR3 length is 13 residues. In DNA form, the CDR3 reads TGTGCCAGCAGCCCATACCCAGGGGATGGCTACACCTTC. Protein product: CASSPYPGDGYTF.

The chain is built from TRBV5-5 and TRBJ2-7; TRBD1 agrees at 10 bases. With 2 bases clipped from V and 3 bases from J, the junction kept 2 bases outside the gene matches. Germline V gene lookup returns CDR1 SGHKS and CDR2 YYEKEE (reference sequence). This CDR3 region has 14 residues. In DNA, the CDR3 is TGTGCCAGCAGCTTCAGGACAGGGGGCTACGAGCAGTACTTC. Translation gives CASSFRTGGYEQYF.

The sample holds a few counts of this clone. V usage is TRBV15 and J usage is TRBJ1-5; TRBD1 is a possible D gene (6 bases). Trimming removed 3 bases from V and 10 bases from J, with 19 bases in between. CDR1 and CDR2 from the germline V gene are LNHNV and YYDKDF (reference sequence). This CDR3 contains 15 residues. CDR3 sequence reads: CATSSDTGPPLPQHF. In nucleotides, the CDR3 is TGTGCCACCAGCAGCGATACAGGGCCACCCTTACCCCAGCATTTT.